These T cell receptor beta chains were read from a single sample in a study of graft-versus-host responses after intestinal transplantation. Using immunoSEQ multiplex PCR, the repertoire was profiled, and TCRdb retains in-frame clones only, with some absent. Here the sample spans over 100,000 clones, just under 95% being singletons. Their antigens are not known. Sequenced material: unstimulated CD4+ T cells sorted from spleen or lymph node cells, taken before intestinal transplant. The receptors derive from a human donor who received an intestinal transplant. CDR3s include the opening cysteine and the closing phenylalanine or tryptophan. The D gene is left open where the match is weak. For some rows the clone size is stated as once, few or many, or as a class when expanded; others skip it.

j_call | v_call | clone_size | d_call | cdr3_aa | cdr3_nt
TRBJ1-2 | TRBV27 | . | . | CASSLSFDRRGYTF | TGTGCCAGCAGTTTATCTTTCGATAGGAGGGGCTACACCTTC
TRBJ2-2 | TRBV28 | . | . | CASSFLGWNTGELFF | TGTGCCAGCAGTTTTCTCGGCTGGAACACCGGGGAGCTGTTTTTT
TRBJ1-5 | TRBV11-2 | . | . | CASSLGEGQPQHF | TGTGCCAGCAGCTTAGGGGAGGGTCAGCCCCAGCATTTT
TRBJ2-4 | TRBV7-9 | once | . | CASSLNLASMDIQYF | TGTGCCAGCAGCTTAAATTTGGCAAGTATGGACATTCAGTACTTC
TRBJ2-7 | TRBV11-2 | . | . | CASSLIAQSYEQYF | TGTGCCAGCAGCTTAATTGCTCAGTCCTACGAGCAGTACTTC
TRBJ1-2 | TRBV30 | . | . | CAWRDHLWGYTF | TGTGCCTGGAGGGACCACCTCTGGGGCTACACCTTC
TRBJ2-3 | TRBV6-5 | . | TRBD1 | CASTYRGRTDTQYF | TGTGCCAGCACTTACAGGGGGCGGACAGATACGCAGTATTTT
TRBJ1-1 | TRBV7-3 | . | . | CASSPAWGAAEAFF | TGTGCCAGCAGTCCCGCCTGGGGGGCAGCTGAAGCTTTCTTT
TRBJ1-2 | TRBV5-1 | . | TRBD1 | CASSLGTGFGASYGYTF | TGCGCCAGCAGCTTAGGGACAGGATTCGGGGCTAGTTATGGCTACACCTTC
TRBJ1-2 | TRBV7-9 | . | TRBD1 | CASSLRGHGYTF | TGTGCCAGCAGCTTAAGGGGGCATGGCTACACCTTC
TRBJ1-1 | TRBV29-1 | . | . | CSVEVRPGMNTEAFF | TGCAGCGTTGAGGTCCGACCAGGAATGAACACTGAAGCTTTCTTT
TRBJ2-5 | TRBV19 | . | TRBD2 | CASSSPNRAGGGETQYF | TGTGCCAGTAGTTCCCCTAACAGGGCGGGAGGAGGTGAGACCCAGTACTTC
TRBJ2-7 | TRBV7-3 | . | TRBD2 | CASSLKGGRDYEQYF | TGTGCCAGCAGCTTAAAGGGAGGGAGAGACTACGAGCAGTACTTC
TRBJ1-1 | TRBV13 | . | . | CASSPGWGEAFF | TGTGCCAGCAGCCCCGGGTGGGGCGAAGCTTTCTTT
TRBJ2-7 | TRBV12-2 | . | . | CASRLGAGASGSVSYEQYF | TGTGCAAGTCGCTTAGGGGCCGGGGCTAGCGGGAGTGTATCCTACGAGCAGTACTTC
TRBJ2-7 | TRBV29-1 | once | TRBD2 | CSVPGLAANEQYF | TGCAGCGTGCCGGGACTAGCGGCCAACGAGCAGTACTTC
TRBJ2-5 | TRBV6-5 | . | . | CASSYSLARETQYF | TGTGCCAGCAGTTACTCCCTAGCACGAGAGACCCAGTACTTC
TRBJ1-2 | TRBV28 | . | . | CASSFLGGNGYTF | TGTGCCAGCAGCTTCCTTGGGGGAAATGGCTACACCTTC
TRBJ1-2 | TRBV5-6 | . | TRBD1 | CASSRATGVRTF | TGTGCCAGCAGTCGCGCCACAGGGGTAAGGACCTTC
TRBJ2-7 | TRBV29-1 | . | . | CSVLPGLASYEQYF | TGCAGCGTTCTCCCGGGGCTAGCCTCCTACGAGCAGTACTTC
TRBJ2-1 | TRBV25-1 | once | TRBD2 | CASSRSGSDEQFF | TGTGCCAGCAGTCGTAGCGGGAGCGACGAGCAGTTCTTC
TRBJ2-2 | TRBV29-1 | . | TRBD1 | CSATTNRDRVATGELFF | TGCAGCGCGACTACTAACCGGGACAGGGTAGCCACCGGGGAGCTGTTTTTT
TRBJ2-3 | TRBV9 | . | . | CASGPLSTRFTDTQYF | TGTGCCAGCGGCCCCCTCTCGACCCGCTTCACAGATACGCAGTATTTT
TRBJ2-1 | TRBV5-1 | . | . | CASSLLGGDSYNEQFF | TGCGCCAGCTCCTTACTGGGGGGAGACTCCTACAATGAGCAGTTCTTC
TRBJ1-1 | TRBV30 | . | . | CAERKQGGGTEAFF | TGTGCTGAGAGAAAACAGGGAGGCGGCACTGAAGCTTTCTTT
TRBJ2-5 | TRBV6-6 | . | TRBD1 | CASRIGQGYQETQYF | TGTGCCAGCAGAATTGGACAGGGGTACCAAGAGACCCAGTACTTC